The present T cell receptor beta chain was sequenced within a study of T cells in Graves' hyperthyroidism and ophthalmopathy. As for the study in general: The initial diagnosis was the point when peripheral blood was collected, ahead of any treatment.

V shed 1 base, J shed 7 bases, and the junction held 5 bases outside the gene matches. The CDR3 totals 15 residues. Germline assignment: CDR1 SGHRS and CDR2 YFSETQ. This clonotype was seen at least ten times. Its matching antigen is unknown. Regions amplified from RNA transcripts were the TCR beta CDR3 regions. HTBI primers were the set used in a first-round RT-PCR of the TCR CDR3. Via MiXCR, TCRdb re-called the multiplex PCR reads, giving one row per CDR3 protein. Here the sample spans a few hundred thousand distinct CDR3 sequences, 15% to 17% being singletons. General study results and limits: Most thyroid clonotypes expanded above 0.001 appeared in blood too.

Patients having uncontrolled infection, another autoimmune disease, pregnancy or lactation were not included. The sample consisted of blood. The clonotype comes from a woman under 30 with Graves' hyperthyroidism. This chain connects TRBV5-1 to TRBJ1-6; 7 positions match TRBD1. The CDR3 nucleotides are TGCGCCAGCAGCTTGCGGACAGGTGGCAATTCACCCCTCCACTTT. This codes for CASSLRTGGNSPLHF.